These T cell receptor beta chains were read from a single sample in a study of CD8 T cells in Susac syndrome. TCRdb re-derived calls from the immunoSEQ multiplex PCR reads in MiXCR, one entry per CDR3 protein. The sample consists of about 52,000 distinct CDR3 sequences, 85% to 95% of them appearing once. Sequencing was carried out using CD8+ T cells from PBMCs. The receptor set was obtained from a human donor with multiple sclerosis. Both conserved end residues are part of each CDR3. Not all rows give a size; the values are once, few, many and, for expanded clones, a class.

cdr3_length | j_call | v_call | clone_size | cdr3_aa
13 | TRBJ1-2 | TRBV6-6 | NA | CASSPWTPYGYTF
9 | TRBJ1-2 | TRBV2 | NA | CAAGMVHTF
15 | TRBJ1-3 | TRBV9 | NA | CASSVEDGPNYTIYF
13 | TRBJ1-4 | TRBV28 | NA | CASSYLGNEKLFF
13 | TRBJ1-1 | TRBV6-2/TRBV6-3 | NA | CASSATVNTEAFF
14 | TRBJ2-5 | TRBV2 | NA | CASPGGDGQGTQYF
14 | TRBJ1-2 | TRBV6-4 | NA | CASSGTGGNYGYTF
14 | TRBJ1-2 | TRBV29-1 | NA | CSVERSWEGYGYTF
17 | TRBJ2-1 | TRBV24-1 | NA | CATSDATSGGSGDEQFF
14 | TRBJ1-5 | TRBV6-2/TRBV6-3 | NA | CASSYGYSNQPQHF
15 | TRBJ2-7 | TRBV7-9 | once | CASRPLRGYSYEQYF
14 | TRBJ1-5 | TRBV24-1 | NA | CATSDGTGVQPQHF
16 | TRBJ2-5 | TRBV25-1 | NA | CASSDPSRVYQETQYF
15 | TRBJ2-7 | TRBV7-2 | NA | CASSWGTGGPYEQYF
17 | TRBJ2-1 | TRBV4-3 | NA | CASSQDGTGTRDNEQFF
14 | TRBJ2-7 | TRBV19 | once | CASISTTGSYEQYF
16 | TRBJ2-1 | TRBV2 | NA | CASHVGGEAYYNEQFF
10 | TRBJ2-5 | TRBV25-1 | few | CASSGETQYF
13 | TRBJ1-2 | TRBV12-3/TRBV12-4 | NA | CASTFRPVAGYTF
15 | TRBJ1-2 | TRBV2 | NA | CASSEDSGANYGYTF
15 | TRBJ2-7 | TRBV5-1 | NA | CASSLSPQGAYEQYF
13 | TRBJ1-2 | TRBV6-6 | NA | CASTPTGRYGYTF
15 | TRBJ2-3 | TRBV15 | NA | CATSRGYGGTDTQYF
16 | TRBJ2-1 | TRBV11-2 | NA | CASSLEQSRPLNEQFF
14 | TRBJ1-3 | TRBV3-1 | NA | CASTQGSTWNTIYF
16 | TRBJ2-7 | TRBV5-1 | NA | CASSLVAGETSYEQYF
12 | TRBJ1-1 | TRBV28 | NA | CASSFSSTEAFF
14 | TRBJ1-1 | TRBV15 | NA | CATSSHRADTEAFF
14 | TRBJ2-7 | TRBV13 | once | CASSLRDRTYEQYF
14 | TRBJ2-1 | TRBV13 | once | CASSFSNGANEQFF
17 | TRBJ1-6 | TRBV3-1 | NA | CASSHAWLLGRNSPLHF